These 20 T cell receptor beta chains share one sample of origin, sequenced in a study of CD8+CD57+ T cells in acquired aplastic anemia. Genomic DNA was employed as the template in profiling TCR beta VDJ and CDR3. TCRdb fed the reads into MiXCR, producing one record per CDR3 protein. This table holds 400,000 to 600,000 distinct CDR3 sequences, under 40% found once. Flow cytometry had shown expanded CD8+CD57+ cells in the patients chosen for sequencing. The sample consisted of sorted CD4+, CD8+, or CD8+CD57+ T cells (not recorded which) from PBMCs. The source of these receptors is a human donor with aplastic anemia.

This clonotype showed up just a few times. Mismatch with germline at one junction end may stem from a read error. The chain links TRBV19 to TRBJ1-2; 9 bases fit TRBD1. The CDR3 has 14 amino acids. Germline CDR1 reads LNHDA; CDR2 reads SQIVND (reference sequence). The CDR3 loop reads CASSITGGDYGCTF. CDR3 nucleotide sequence: TGTGCCAGTAGTATAACAGGGGGCGACTATGGCTGCACCTTC.

The chain employs TRBV20-1 and TRBJ2-5, with 13 bases lining up with TRBD2. The germline V gene has CDR1 DFQATT and CDR2 SNEGSKA (reference sequence). The CDR3 loop spans 18 amino acids. With V trimmed by 2 bases and J by 7 bases, 16 bases remained unmatched. CDR3 amino acids: CSARTPPLLAGGLGTQYF. The DNA for the CDR3 is TGCAGTGCTAGAACCCCCCCCCTACTAGCGGGGGGGCTGGGGACCCAGTACTTC.

The chain couples TRBV2 to TRBJ2-7; 7 bases line up with TRBD1. This CDR3 is built from 15 residues. V shed 7 bases and J 1 base; nucleotides not matched to a gene: 10. Germline CDR1 and CDR2: SNHLY and FYNNEI. CDR3 nucleotides: TGTGCCAGCACCCGGACCGGGACAGAATCCTACGAGCAGTACTTC. Amino acids: CASTRTGTESYEQYF.

As regards this clonotype: Given the absence of the conserved phenylalanine or tryptophan at the CDR3 end, a read error is likely. The chain joins TRBV3-1 to TRBJ1-1; a possible D gene is TRBD1 (5 bases). V dropped 3 bases and J dropped 4 bases, with 12 bases sitting between them. This CDR3 is 14 amino acids long. Germline loops: CDR1 LGHDT, CDR2 YNNKEL (reference sequence). This CDR3 reads CASSHSRRGTEAFS. CDR3 DNA: TGTGCCAGCAGCCACAGTCGAAGGGGCACTGAAGCTTTCTCT.

This clonotype was seen only once. Since a much larger clone is just one base distant, this may be a read error. The rearrangement joins TRBV4-1 to TRBJ2-7; TRBD2 matches 8 bases. The CDR3 spans 15 residues. Germline lookup yields CDR1 MGHRA and CDR2 YSYEKL. This CDR3 is CASSHLGLGAYEQHF. CDR3 nucleotides: TGCGCCAGCAGCCATCTGGGACTAGGGGCCTACGAGCAGCACTTC.

This chain uses TRBV25-1 with TRBJ1-6; D not certain. Germline values: CDR1 MGHDK, CDR2 SYGVNS. CDR3 size: 11 residues. The CDR3 spells CARSGNSPLHF. The CDR3 coding sequence is TGTGCTAGGTCGGGTAATTCACCCCTCCACTTT.

This chain links TRBV29-1 with TRBJ1-4; the match to TRBD1 covers 8 bases. CDR3 length equals 13 residues. V was pared by 3 bases and J by 5 bases, with 2 bases of the junction left unmatched. The V gene's germline CDR1 is SQVTM and CDR2 ANQGSEA. CDR3 amino acids: CSVDRGQNEKLFF. Written as DNA, the CDR3 is TGCAGCGTTGACAGGGGGCAAAATGAAAAACTGTTTTTT. The full variable domain, completed using reference TRBV29-1 and TRBJ1-4, is SAVISQKPSRDICQRGTSLTIQCQVDSQVTMMFWYRQQPGQSLTLIATANQGSEATYESGFVIDKFPISRPNLTFSTLTVSNMSPEDSSIYLCSVDRGQNEKLFFGSGTQLSVL.

This clonotype occurred many times. As DNA, the CDR3 is TGTGCCAGCAGCTTAGAGATCCGTTCACCCCTCCACTTT. It codes for CASSLEIRSPLHF. The chain recombines TRBV7-2 with TRBJ1-6; no clear D. The germline gives CDR1 SGHTA, CDR2 FQGNSA. Trimming took off 1 base at V and 9 bases at J, with 7 bases between the two ends. The CDR3 has 13 amino acids.

Note on this clonotype: A clone one base away is much larger, so this may be a read error. As the CDR3 is not closed by the conserved phenylalanine or tryptophan, this likely results from a read error. The chain couples TRBV15 to TRBJ2-7, with 13 bases identical to TRBD2. The V segment lost 1 base and the J segment 4 bases; nucleotides outside the gene matches: 1. This CDR3 has 15 amino acids. The germline V gene encodes CDR1 LNHNV and CDR2 YYDKDF (reference sequence). CDR3 nucleotides: TGTGCCACCAGCAGAGGGACTAGCGGGAGTTACGAGCAGTACCTC. Its translation is CATSRGTSGSYEQYL.

V gene TRBV30 combines with J gene TRBJ1-3; a possible D gene is TRBD1 (5 bases). V gave up 3 bases and J gave up 0 bases, with 12 bases separating them. This CDR3 is 15 amino acids long. Germline assignment: CDR1 GTSNPN and CDR2 SVGIG (reference sequence). The DNA of the CDR3 is TGTGCCTGGAGGCACACGACAGTCTCTGGAAACACCATATATTTT. The encoded protein is CAWRHTTVSGNTIYF.

The chain links TRBV24-1 to TRBJ1-1; D is unclear. The CDR3 extends over 13 amino acids. Trimming took 7 bases from V and 1 from J, leaving 9 bases between them. Germline V gene lookup returns CDR1 KGHDR and CDR2 SFDVKD. The CDR3 reads CATRQLENTEAFF. CDR3 sequence (DNA): TGTGCCACCAGACAGCTCGAGAACACTGAAGCTTTCTTT.

Worth noting for this clonotype: The CDR3 does not end in the conserved phenylalanine or tryptophan, so this is likely a read error. The rearrangement links TRBV7-6 to TRBJ2-5; D unclear. In germline, CDR1 is SGHVS, CDR2 FNYEAQ. CDR3 length: 14 residues. With 5 bases removed from V and 2 bases from J, the gap between germline ends came to 12 bases. CDR3 in DNA: TGTGCCAGCAGCGGGGTGGCAAGACAAGAGACCCAGTACCTC. It yields the protein CASSGVARQETQYL.

Remarks on this clonotype: Since no conserved phenylalanine or tryptophan closes the CDR3, a read error is the likely cause. The chain couples TRBV10-3 to TRBJ2-7; 8 nucleotides line up with TRBD1. V shed 2 bases, J shed 6 bases, and the junction held 9 bases outside the gene matches. Germline lookup yields CDR1 ENHRY and CDR2 SYGVKD. The CDR3 runs 15 residues. Here the CDR3 DNA reads TGTGCCATCAGTGAGATCGGCGGACAGGGTTCCGAGCAGTACCTC. Translation: CAISEIGGQGSEQYL.

This clonotype has at least ten counts. The rearrangement uses TRBV20-1 and TRBJ1-6; D is uncertain. Germline V gene lookup returns CDR1 DFQATT and CDR2 SNEGSKA (reference sequence). Trimming pared 5 bases from V and 7 bases from J, leaving 15 bases between. There are 14 residues in the CDR3. The CDR3 DNA reads as TGCAGTGCTGGCGGACGGAGTTCGAATTCACCCCTCCACTTT. It translates to CSAGGRSSNSPLHF.

The chain recombines TRBV29-1 with TRBJ2-7, with D maybe TRBD2 (5 bases). V lost 7 bases, J lost 3 bases, and 16 bases lay in between. The CDR3 contains 13 residues. Germline CDR1 is SQVTM and CDR2 is ANQGSEA. The DNA for the CDR3 is TGCAGCGCCGCACCCACGGGGAGCTACGAGCAGTACTTC. As protein: CSAAPTGSYEQYF.

This clonotype appeared a few times. This chain links TRBV7-9 with TRBJ1-1; 8 bases fit TRBD1. The CDR3 loop spans 16 amino acids. The V gene end was trimmed by 3 bases and the J gene end by 0 bases; junction bases not matched to a gene: 6. Germline V lookup: CDR1 SEHNR, CDR2 FQNEAQ (reference sequence). CDR3 sequence (DNA): TGTGCCAGCAGCTTTACAGGGGGAATGATGAACACTGAAGCTTTCTTT. It translates to CASSFTGGMMNTEAFF.

The chain is built from TRBV24-1 and TRBJ2-7, with D possibly matching TRBD1 (5 bases). Germline assignment: CDR1 KGHDR and CDR2 SFDVKD. The CDR3 covers 13 residues. V lost 5 bases to trimming and J lost 7 bases, with 14 bases between them. CDR3 bases: TGTGCCACCAGTGGAGACAGCCTGGATGAGCAGTACTTC. Protein sequence: CATSGDSLDEQYF.

The V gene is TRBV25-1, the J gene TRBJ2-7; D is perhaps TRBD1 or TRBD2 (5 bases each). V was pared by 8 bases and J by 1 base, with 18 bases between. Germline lookup yields CDR1 MGHDK and CDR2 SYGVNS. The CDR3 loop spans 15 amino acids. The CDR3 reads CASSSEGKSSYEQYF. The CDR3 DNA is TGTGCCAGCTCTTCAGAGGGGAAAAGTTCCTACGAGCAGTACTTC.

With regard to this clonotype: A much larger clone is a single base away; this may be a read error. For the CDR3, the DNA is TGTGCCAGTAGTATCAGGAGGGCAGATACGCGGTATTTT. Translation gives CASSIRRADTRYF. This chain uses TRBV19 with TRBJ2-3; D might be TRBD2 (6 bases). CDR3 length: 13 amino acids. Germline V CDR1 and CDR2: LNHDA, SQIVND (reference sequence).

The rearrangement uses TRBV4-2 and TRBJ2-3; 11 positions agree with TRBD2. The CDR3 length is 19 residues. Germline loops: CDR1 LGHNA, CDR2 YNFKEQ. The V gene end was trimmed by 4 bases and the J gene end by 8 bases; junction bases not matched to a gene: 20. The CDR3 is CASSPGTSKGLAALLTQYF. Here the CDR3 DNA reads TGTGCCAGCAGCCCTGGGACTTCTAAGGGACTAGCGGCGTTACTTACGCAGTATTTT.